This T cell receptor (beta chain) was documented in a study of T cell repertoires in cytomegalovirus infection. Across the whole study: Public TCR beta signatures indicated both CMV infection and matching HLA type. Study results and limitations: Predominance within the ex vivo response was attributable to HLA-C-restricted CMV-specific TCR beta clonotypes. Summed frequency of shared TCR beta families picked out CMV carriers who also had the relevant HLA.

In regard to this clonotype: The antigen is undetermined.

One entry per CDR3 protein, called by TCRdb with MiXCR from the reads. The sample shows over 250,000 distinct CDR3 sequences, approximately 22% of them seen only once. The input for sequencing was cultured PBMCs, taken from culture after CMV antigen stimulation. The sequence was collected from a human donor in good health (CMV status not recorded). Some clones in this sample may be carry-over from other donors' samples.

CDR3 loop: CASSYLPNRAGEETQYF. CDR3 in DNA: TGTGCCAGCAGTTACCTCCCTAACCGGGCCGGAGAGGAGACCCAGTACTTC. V gene TRBV6-2 or TRBV6-3 combines with J gene TRBJ2-5; no clear D gene. CDR1 MNHEY and CDR2 SVGEGT come from the germline V gene. Trimming cost V 2 bases and J 5 bases, with 21 bases left between them. This CDR3 region has 17 residues.